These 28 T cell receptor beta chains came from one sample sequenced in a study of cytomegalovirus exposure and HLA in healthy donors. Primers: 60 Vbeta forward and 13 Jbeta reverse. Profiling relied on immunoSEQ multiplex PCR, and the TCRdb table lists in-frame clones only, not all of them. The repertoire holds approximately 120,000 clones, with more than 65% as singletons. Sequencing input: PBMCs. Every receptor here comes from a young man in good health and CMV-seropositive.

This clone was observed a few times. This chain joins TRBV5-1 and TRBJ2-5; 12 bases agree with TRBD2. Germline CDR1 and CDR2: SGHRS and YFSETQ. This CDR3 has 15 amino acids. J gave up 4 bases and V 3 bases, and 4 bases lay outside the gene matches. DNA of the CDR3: TGCGCCAGCAGCTCAATGGGACTAGCGGGAGAGACCCAGTACTTC. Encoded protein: CASSSMGLAGETQYF.

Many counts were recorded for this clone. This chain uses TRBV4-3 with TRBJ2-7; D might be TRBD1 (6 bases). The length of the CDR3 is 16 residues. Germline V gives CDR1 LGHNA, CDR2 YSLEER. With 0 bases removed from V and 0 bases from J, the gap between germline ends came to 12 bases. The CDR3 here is CASSQDIDRNSYEQYF. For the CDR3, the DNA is TGCGCCAGCAGCCAAGATATCGACAGGAACTCCTACGAGCAGTACTTC.

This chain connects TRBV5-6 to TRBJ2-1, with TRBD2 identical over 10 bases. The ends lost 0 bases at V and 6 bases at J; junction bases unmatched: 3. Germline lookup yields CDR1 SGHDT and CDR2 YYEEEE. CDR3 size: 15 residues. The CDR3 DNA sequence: TGTGCCAGCAGCTTGGGGGGACTAGCGAGCAATGAGCAGTTCTTC. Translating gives CASSLGGLASNEQFF.

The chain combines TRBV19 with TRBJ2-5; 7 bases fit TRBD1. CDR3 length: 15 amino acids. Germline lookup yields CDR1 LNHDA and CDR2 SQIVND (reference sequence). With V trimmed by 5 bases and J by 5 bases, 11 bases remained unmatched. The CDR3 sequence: CASSSSRDSDETQYF. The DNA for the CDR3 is TGTGCCAGTAGTTCCTCCCGGGACAGTGACGAGACCCAGTACTTC. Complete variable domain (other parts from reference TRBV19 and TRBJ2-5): DGGITQSPKYLFRKEGQNVTLSCEQNLNHDAMYWYRQDPGQGLRLIYYSQIVNDFQKGDIAEGYSVSREKKESFPLTVTSAQKNPTAFYLCASSSSRDSDETQYFGPGTRLLVL.

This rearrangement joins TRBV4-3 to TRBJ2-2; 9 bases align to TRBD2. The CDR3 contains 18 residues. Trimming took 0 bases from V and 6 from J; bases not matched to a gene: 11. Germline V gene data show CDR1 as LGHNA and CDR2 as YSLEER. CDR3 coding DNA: TGCGCCAGCAGCCAAGAAATCAGGGGCGGGAGGGCCGCCGGGGAGCTGTTTTTT. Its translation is CASSQEIRGGRAAGELFF.

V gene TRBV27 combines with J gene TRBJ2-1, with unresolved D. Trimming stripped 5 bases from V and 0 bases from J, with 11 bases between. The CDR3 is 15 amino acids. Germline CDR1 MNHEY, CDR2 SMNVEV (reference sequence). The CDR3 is CASSLLYSSYNEQFF. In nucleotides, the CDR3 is TGTGCCAGCAGTCTTTTATACAGCTCCTACAATGAGCAGTTCTTC.

The CDR3 bases are TGTGCCTGGCATTACGGTACAGGTCGAGACACCATATATTTT. Translated: CAWHYGTGRDTIYF. The genes are TRBV30 and TRBJ1-3; possibly TRBD1 for D (5 bases). Trimming took off 5 bases at V and 8 bases at J, with 19 bases between the two ends. The germline gives CDR1 GTSNPN, CDR2 SVGIG (reference sequence). This CDR3 region has 14 residues.

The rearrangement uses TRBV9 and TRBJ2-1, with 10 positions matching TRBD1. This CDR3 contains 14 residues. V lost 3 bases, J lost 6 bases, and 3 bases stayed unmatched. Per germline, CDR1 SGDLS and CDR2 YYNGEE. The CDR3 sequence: CASSGDRGTNEQFF. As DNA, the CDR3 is TGTGCCAGCAGCGGGGACAGGGGAACCAATGAGCAGTTCTTC.

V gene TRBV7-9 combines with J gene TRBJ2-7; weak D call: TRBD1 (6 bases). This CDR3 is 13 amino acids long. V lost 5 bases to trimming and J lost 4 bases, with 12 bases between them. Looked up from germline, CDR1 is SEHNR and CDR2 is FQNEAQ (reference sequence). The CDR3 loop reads CASSGTGSYEQYF. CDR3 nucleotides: TGTGCCAGCAGCGGTACAGGGTCTTACGAGCAGTACTTC.

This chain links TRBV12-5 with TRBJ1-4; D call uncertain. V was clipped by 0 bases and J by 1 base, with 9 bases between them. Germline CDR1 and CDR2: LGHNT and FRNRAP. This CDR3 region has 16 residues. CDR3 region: CASGLVRRGTNEKLFF. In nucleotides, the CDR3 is TGTGCTAGTGGTTTGGTACGTCGGGGAACTAATGAAAAACTGTTTTTT.

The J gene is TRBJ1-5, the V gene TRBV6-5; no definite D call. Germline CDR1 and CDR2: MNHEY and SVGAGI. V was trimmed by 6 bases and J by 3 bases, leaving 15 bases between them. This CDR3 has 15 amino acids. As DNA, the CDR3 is TGTGCCAGCAGCCAAGAGGGCAGGTCCAATCAGCCCCAGCATTTT. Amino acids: CASSQEGRSNQPQHF.

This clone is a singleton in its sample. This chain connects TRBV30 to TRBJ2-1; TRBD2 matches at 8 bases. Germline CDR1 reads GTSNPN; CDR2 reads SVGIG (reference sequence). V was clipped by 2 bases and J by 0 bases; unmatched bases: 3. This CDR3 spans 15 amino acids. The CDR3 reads CAWSPSGSSYNEQFF. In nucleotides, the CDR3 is TGTGCCTGGAGTCCGAGCGGGAGCTCCTACAATGAGCAGTTCTTC.

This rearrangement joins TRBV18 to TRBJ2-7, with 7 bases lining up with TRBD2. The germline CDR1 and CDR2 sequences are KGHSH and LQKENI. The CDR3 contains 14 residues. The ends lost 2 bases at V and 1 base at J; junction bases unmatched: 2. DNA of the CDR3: TGTGCCAGCTCACCAGAGCGGGATTCCTACGAGCAGTACTTC. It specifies CASSPERDSYEQYF.

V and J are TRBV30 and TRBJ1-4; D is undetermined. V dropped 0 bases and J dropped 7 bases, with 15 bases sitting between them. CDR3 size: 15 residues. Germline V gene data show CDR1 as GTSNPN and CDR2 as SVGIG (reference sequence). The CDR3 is CAWSVYIGEVEKLFF. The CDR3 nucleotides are TGTGCCTGGAGTGTATACATCGGGGAAGTTGAAAAACTGTTTTTT.

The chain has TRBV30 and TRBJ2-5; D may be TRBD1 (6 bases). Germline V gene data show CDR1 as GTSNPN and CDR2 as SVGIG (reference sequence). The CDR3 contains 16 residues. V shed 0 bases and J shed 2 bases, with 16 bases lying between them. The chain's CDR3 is CAWSVPPWTEQETQYF. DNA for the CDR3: TGTGCCTGGAGTGTGCCACCCTGGACAGAGCAAGAGACCCAGTACTTC.

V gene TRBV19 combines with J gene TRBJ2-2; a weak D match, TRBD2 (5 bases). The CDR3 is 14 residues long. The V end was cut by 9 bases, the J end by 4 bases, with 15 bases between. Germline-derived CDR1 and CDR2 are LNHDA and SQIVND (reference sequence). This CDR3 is CASQRGAGTGELFF. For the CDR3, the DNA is TGTGCCAGCCAGCGCGGCGCGGGCACCGGGGAGCTGTTTTTT.

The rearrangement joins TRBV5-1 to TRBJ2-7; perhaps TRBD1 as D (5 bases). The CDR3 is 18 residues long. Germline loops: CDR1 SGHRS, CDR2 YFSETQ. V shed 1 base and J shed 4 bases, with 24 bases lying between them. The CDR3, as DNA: TGCGCCAGCAGCTTGAATACTAATTCTGGACATAAAGATTACGAGCAGTACTTC. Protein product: CASSLNTNSGHKDYEQYF.

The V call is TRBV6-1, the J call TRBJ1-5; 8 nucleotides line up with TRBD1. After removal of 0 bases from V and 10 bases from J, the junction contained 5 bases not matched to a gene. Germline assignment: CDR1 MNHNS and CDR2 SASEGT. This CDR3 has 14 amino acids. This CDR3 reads CASSEAGQVQPQHF. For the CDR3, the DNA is TGTGCCAGCAGTGAAGCGGGACAGGTTCAACCCCAGCATTTT.

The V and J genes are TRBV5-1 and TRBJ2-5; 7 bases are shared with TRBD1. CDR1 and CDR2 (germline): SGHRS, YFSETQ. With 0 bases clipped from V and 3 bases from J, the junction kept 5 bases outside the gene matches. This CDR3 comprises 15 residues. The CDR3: CASSLGDRIKETQYF. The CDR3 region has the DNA TGCGCCAGCAGCTTGGGGGACAGAATAAAAGAGACCCAGTACTTC.

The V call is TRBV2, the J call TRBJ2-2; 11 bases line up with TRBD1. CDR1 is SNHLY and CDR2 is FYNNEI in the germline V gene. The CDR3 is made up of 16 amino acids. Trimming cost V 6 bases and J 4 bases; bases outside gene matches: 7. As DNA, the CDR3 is TGTGCCAGCAGGCCCGGACAGGGGGCCGGCACCGGGGAGCTGTTTTTT. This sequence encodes CASRPGQGAGTGELFF.

The CDR3 nucleotides are TGTGCCAGTAGTGCCTCGCGACAGGGGGCTAACTATGGCTACACCTTC. This translates into CASSASRQGANYGYTF. This chain links TRBV19 with TRBJ1-2, with 9 bases matching TRBD1. The V gene's germline CDR1 is LNHDA and CDR2 SQIVND (reference sequence). This CDR3 region has 16 residues. V shed 5 bases and J 0 bases; nucleotides not matched to a gene: 7.

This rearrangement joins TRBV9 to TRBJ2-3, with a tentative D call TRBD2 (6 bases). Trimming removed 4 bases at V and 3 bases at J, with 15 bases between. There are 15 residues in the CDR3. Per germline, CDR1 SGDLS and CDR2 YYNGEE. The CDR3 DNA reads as TGTGCCAGCAGCTCCCAGGGTGCGGGGACAGATACGCAGTATTTT. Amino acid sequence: CASSSQGAGTDTQYF.

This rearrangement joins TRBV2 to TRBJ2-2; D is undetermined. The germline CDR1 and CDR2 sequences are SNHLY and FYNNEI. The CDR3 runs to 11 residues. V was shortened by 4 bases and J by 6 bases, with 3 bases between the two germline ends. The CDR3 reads CASSGAGELFF. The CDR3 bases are TGTGCCAGCAGTGGAGCCGGGGAGCTGTTTTTT.

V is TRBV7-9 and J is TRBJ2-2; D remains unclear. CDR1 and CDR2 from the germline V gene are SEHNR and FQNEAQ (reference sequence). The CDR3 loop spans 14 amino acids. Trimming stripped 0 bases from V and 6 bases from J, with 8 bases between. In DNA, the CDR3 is TGTGCCAGCAGCTTAGCCCGAGAGGCCGGGGAGCTGTTTTTT. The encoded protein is CASSLAREAGELFF.

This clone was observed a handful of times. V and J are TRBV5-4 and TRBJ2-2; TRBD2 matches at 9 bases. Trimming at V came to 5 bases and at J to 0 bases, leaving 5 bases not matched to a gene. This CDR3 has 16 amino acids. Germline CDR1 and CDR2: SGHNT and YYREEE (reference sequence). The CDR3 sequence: CASRMASGTNTGELFF. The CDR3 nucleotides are TGTGCCAGCAGGATGGCTAGCGGGACGAACACCGGGGAGCTGTTTTTT.

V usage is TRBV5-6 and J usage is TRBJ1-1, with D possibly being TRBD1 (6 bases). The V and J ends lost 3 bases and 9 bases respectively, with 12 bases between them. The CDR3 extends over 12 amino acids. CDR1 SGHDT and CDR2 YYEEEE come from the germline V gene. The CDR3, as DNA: TGTGCCAGCAGCTCGACAGGAGTACAAGCTTTCTTT. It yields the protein CASSSTGVQAFF.

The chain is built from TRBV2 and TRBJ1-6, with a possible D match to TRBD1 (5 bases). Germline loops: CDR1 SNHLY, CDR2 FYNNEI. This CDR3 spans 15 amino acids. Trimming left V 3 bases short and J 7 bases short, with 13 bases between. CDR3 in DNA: TGTGCCAGCAGTGATTTGGACACTCGAAATTCACCCCTCCACTTT. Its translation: CASSDLDTRNSPLHF.

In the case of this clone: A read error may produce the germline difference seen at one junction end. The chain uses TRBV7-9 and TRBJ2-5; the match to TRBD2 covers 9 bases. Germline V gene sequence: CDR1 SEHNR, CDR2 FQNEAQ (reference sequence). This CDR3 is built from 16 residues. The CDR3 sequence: CSSSSPGLADQETQYF. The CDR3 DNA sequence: TGTTCCAGCAGCTCTCCGGGACTAGCTGATCAAGAGACCCAGTACTTC. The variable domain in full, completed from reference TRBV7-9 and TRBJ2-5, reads DTGVSQNPRHKITKRGQNVTFRCDPISEHNRLYWYRQTLGQGPEFLTYFQNEAQLEKSRLLSDRFSAERPKGSFSTLEIQRTEQGDSAMYLCSSSSPGLADQETQYFGPGTRLLVL.